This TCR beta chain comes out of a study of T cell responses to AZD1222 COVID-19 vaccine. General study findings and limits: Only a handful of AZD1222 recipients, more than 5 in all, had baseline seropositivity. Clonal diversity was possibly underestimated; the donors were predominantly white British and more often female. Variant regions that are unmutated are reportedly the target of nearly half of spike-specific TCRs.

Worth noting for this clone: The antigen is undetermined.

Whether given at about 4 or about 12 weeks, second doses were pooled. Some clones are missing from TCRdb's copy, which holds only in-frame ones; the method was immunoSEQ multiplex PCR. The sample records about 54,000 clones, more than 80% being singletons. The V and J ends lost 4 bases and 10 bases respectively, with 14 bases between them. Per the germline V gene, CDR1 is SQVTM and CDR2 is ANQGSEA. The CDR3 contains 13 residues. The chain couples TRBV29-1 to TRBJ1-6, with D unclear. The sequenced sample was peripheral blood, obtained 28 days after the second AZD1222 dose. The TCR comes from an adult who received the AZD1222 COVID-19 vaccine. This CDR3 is CSVGFGKGSPLHF. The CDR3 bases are TGCAGCGTTGGGTTTGGAAAGGGCTCACCCCTCCACTTT.